This T cell receptor beta chain stems from a study of Ad26.COV2.S vaccination and SARS-CoV-2 variants. Overall study: By the intramuscular route, Ad26.COV2.S was given once, or twice 56 days apart.

The treatment: 15 to 20 received Ad26.COV2.S at low or high dose, single or two shots; 5 received placebo; per-sample allocation not given. All samples were drawn on day 63, counting from the first vaccine or placebo injection. Boston hosted the donor, who was an adult aged 18-55 years. Vaccination employed an Ad26 vector expressing the Wuhan-strain SARS-CoV-2 spike. Study-level results: Researchers reported similar non-spike TCR breadth in vaccine and placebo recipients.

Per the germline V gene, CDR1 is KGHSH and CDR2 is LQKENI. This CDR3 spans 16 amino acids. Between the trimmed V and J ends, which lost 5 bases and 2 bases, there was a span of 15 bases. A note on this clone: Its specificity is not known.

TCRdb's table, derived via immunoSEQ multiplex PCR, lists solely in-frame clones and lacks some. The repertoire holds 430,000 or so clones, roughly nine tenths seen once, with 2.5% to 3% in the top ten. This chain joins TRBV18 and TRBJ2-2; the D is unclear. Material: peripheral blood, obtained in a trial of Ad26.COV2.S vaccine versus placebo. The clonotype was recovered from a person aged 18-65 years who received the Ad26.COV2.S COVID-19 vaccine or a placebo. In nucleotides, the CDR3 is TGTGCCAGCTCATCTTTGGGCCAGTTTAACACCGGGGAGCTGTTTTTT. It specifies CASSSLGQFNTGELFF.